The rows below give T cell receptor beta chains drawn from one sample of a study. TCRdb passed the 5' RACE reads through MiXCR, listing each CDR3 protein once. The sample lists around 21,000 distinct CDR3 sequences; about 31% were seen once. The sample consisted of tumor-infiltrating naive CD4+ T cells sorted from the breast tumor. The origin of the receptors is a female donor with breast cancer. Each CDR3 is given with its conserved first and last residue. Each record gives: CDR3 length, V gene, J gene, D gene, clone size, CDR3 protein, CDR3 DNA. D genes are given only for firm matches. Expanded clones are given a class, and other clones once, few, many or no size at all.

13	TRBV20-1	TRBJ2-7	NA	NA	CSANGRISYEQYF	TGCAGTGCCAACGGACGTATATCCTACGAGCAGTACTTC
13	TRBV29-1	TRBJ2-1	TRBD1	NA	CSVPGQGKDEQFF	TGCAGCGTCCCGGGACAGGGGAAGGATGAGCAGTTCTTC
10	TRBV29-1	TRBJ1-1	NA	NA	CSVVESEAFF	TGCAGCGTGGTGGAATCTGAAGCTTTCTTT
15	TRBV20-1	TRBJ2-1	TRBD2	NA	CSARFGLAAYNEQFF	TGCAGTGCTAGGTTTGGCCTAGCGGCCTACAATGAGCAGTTCTTC
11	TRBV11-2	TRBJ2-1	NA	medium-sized	CASSFSNEQFF	TGTGCCAGCAGCTTTTCCAATGAGCAGTTCTTC
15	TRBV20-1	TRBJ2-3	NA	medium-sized	CSAKTRQLSTDTQYF	TGCAGTGCTAAGACCCGACAACTTAGCACAGATACGCAGTATTTT
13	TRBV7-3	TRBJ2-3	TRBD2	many	CASSLGAGDTQYF	TGTGCCAGCAGCTTGGGAGCGGGGGATACGCAGTATTTT
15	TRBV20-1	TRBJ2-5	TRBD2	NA	CSARPGLAREETQYF	TGCAGTGCTAGACCGGGACTAGCGCGAGAGGAGACCCAGTACTTC
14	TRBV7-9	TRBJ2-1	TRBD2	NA	CASMSREGDNEQFF	TGTGCCAGCATGAGTCGGGAGGGAGACAATGAGCAGTTCTTC
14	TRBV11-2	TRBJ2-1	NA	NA	CASSPGTYYNEQFF	TGTGCCAGCAGTCCCGGGACTTACTACAATGAGCAGTTCTTC
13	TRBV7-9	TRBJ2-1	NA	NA	CASSHSSYNEQFF	TGTGCCAGCAGCCATAGCTCCTACAATGAGCAGTTCTTC
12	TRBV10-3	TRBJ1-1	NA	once	CAISRVDGEAFF	TGTGCCATCAGCAGGGTTGACGGTGAAGCTTTCTTT
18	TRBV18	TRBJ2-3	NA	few	CASSPLTLATGPTDTQYF	TGTGCCAGCTCACCACTCACTTTAGCGACAGGTCCCACAGATACGCAGTATTTT
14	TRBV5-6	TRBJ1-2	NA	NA	CASTVGGASYGYTF	TGTGCCAGCACGGTGGGGGGCGCGTCCTATGGCTACACCTTC